Below are 21 T cell receptor beta chains sequenced from a single sample in a study of T-cell memory formation after mild COVID-19 listed by TCRdb under 2021. The library was generated by 5' RACE. TCRdb records Illumina NovaSeq 6000 as the sequencer. Starting from the raw public reads, TCRdb applied fastp trimming at Q25, assembled clones with MiXCR and retained in-frame beta chains. Identical CDR3 proteins give one entry, which carries the most common genes and DNA. The table for this sample lists hundreds of thousands of distinct CDR3 sequences; over 13% of them were counted only once. The ten largest clonotypes hold about 22% of the sample. The sequenced sample consisted of PBMCs or a T cell subset sorted from them (not recorded which). The source of these receptors is a man aged 18 to 29 who had mild COVID-19 (a few samples of this study predate the infection). The sample titles of this study are shuffled in the database, so cell type and time point are left out; the donor was told from shared clones.

This clonotype showed up just a few times. The junction does not match germline at one end; this may be a read error. The gene calls are TRBV6-5 and TRBJ1-1; TRBD1 agrees at 7 bases. Germline CDR1 and CDR2: MNHEY and SVGAGI. This CDR3 contains 15 residues. The CDR3 bases are TGTGCCAGCAGTTACCTCGTAACAGGGGACACTGAAGATTTCTTT. Translating it yields CASSYLVTGDTEDFF.

This clonotype was picked up a small number of times. V usage is TRBV7-2 and J usage is TRBJ2-1; TRBD1 matches at 11 bases. In germline, CDR1 is SGHTA, CDR2 FQGNSA. The J segment lost 9 bases and the V segment lost 7 bases, leaving 5 bases of the junction unmatched. CDR3 length equals 13 residues. The CDR3 nucleotides are TGTGCCAGCACCGGGACAGGGGGTCCTGAGCAGTTCTTC. Encoded protein: CASTGTGGPEQFF.

This clonotype was detected once. The chain combines TRBV6-1 with TRBJ2-5; 9 nucleotides match TRBD1. This CDR3 spans 16 amino acids. V lost 4 bases to trimming and J lost 3 bases; unmatched junction nucleotides: 9. Germline CDR1 and CDR2: MNHNS and SASEGT. DNA for the CDR3: TGTGCCAGCAGTGGCGGACCCGGGACAGGGAAAGAGACCCAGTACTTC. Its translation: CASSGGPGTGKETQYF.

The V gene is TRBV6-2 or TRBV6-3, the J gene TRBJ2-7; 8 bases match TRBD1. This CDR3 region has 12 residues. CDR1 MNHEY and CDR2 SVGEGT come from the germline V gene. After removal of 0 bases from V and 13 bases from J, the junction contained 5 bases not matched to a gene. The CDR3 reads CASSYSDRAPYF. Written as DNA, the CDR3 is TGTGCCAGCAGTTACTCGGACAGGGCTCCCTACTTC.

This clonotype was observed a few times. The gene calls are TRBV6-4 and TRBJ2-3; D gene uncertain. Between the trimmed V and J ends, which lost 0 bases and 9 bases, there was a span of 10 bases. Germline lookup yields CDR1 MRHNA and CDR2 SNTAGT. This CDR3 comprises 13 residues. CDR3 nucleotides: TGTGCCAGCAGTGACTCGAAGGGCAGAACGCAGTATTTT. Its protein product is CASSDSKGRTQYF.

The V call is TRBV7-2, the J call TRBJ1-2, with TRBD1 identical over 9 bases. CDR3 size: 14 residues. Germline V CDR1 and CDR2: SGHTA, FQGNSA. The J segment lost 3 bases and the V segment lost 4 bases, leaving 3 bases of the junction unmatched. In DNA, the CDR3 is TGTGCCAGCAGCTCCGACAGGGGGTACTATGGCTACACCTTC. This sequence encodes CASSSDRGYYGYTF. The complete variable domain, with remaining parts taken from reference TRBV7-2 and TRBJ1-2, reads GAGVSQSPSNKVTEKGKDVELRCDPISGHTALYWYRQSLGQGLEFLIYFQGNSAPDKSGLPSDRFSAERTGGSVSTLTIQRTQQEDSAVYLCASSSDRGYYGYTFGSGTRLTVV.

The chain couples TRBV7-9 to TRBJ1-2, with a weak D call TRBD1 (6 bases). Germline-derived CDR1 and CDR2 are SEHNR and FQNEAQ (reference sequence). The CDR3 totals 13 residues. V lost 2 bases and J 3 bases, leaving 7 bases between the germline ends. The CDR3 region is CASSLNRDYGYTF. CDR3 bases: TGTGCCAGCAGCTTAAACAGGGACTATGGCTACACCTTC.

The chain is built from TRBV5-1 and TRBJ2-7; D is possibly TRBD2 (5 bases). With 0 bases removed from V and 4 bases from J, the gap between germline ends came to 17 bases. The CDR3 has 16 amino acids. From germline, CDR1 is SGHRS and CDR2 YFSETQ. DNA for the CDR3: TGCGCCAGCAGCTTGGCCGAAGCGGCAGCAGTTTACGAGCAGTACTTC. Residues: CASSLAEAAAVYEQYF. The full variable domain, its missing parts supplied by reference TRBV5-1 and TRBJ2-7, is KAGVTQTPRYLIKTRGQQVTLSCSPISGHRSVSWYQQTPGQGLQFLFEYFSETQRNKGNFPGRFSGRQFSNSRSEMNVSTLELGDSALYLCASSLAEAAAVYEQYFGPGTRLTVT.

This clonotype has just a few counts. The V call is TRBV27, the J call TRBJ1-4; TRBD1 aligns across 9 bases. The CDR3 loop spans 15 amino acids. The trim removed 4 bases at V and 7 bases at J, leaving 7 bases unmatched. Germline V gene data show CDR1 as MNHEY and CDR2 as SMNVEV (reference sequence). CDR3 region: CASSSLTGGSEKLFF. The CDR3 DNA reads as TGTGCCAGCAGTTCCCTAACAGGGGGCTCTGAAAAACTGTTTTTT. The variable domain in full, with the rest retrieved from reference TRBV27 and TRBJ1-4, is EAQVTQNPRYLITVTGKKLTVTCSQNMNHEYMSWYRQDPGLGLRQIYYSMNVEVTDKGDVPEGYKVSRKEKRNFPLILESPSPNQTSLYFCASSSLTGGSEKLFFGSGTQLSVL.

This clonotype was counted ten times or more. Here the CDR3 reads CASSQDTEQFF. DNA for the CDR3: TGTGCCAGCAGCCAGGATACTGAGCAGTTCTTC. The genes are TRBV7-2 and TRBJ2-1; the D is unclear. This CDR3 has 11 amino acids. The V gene lost 5 bases and the J gene lost 9 bases, with 8 bases spanning the gap. CDR1 is SGHTA, CDR2 FQGNSA, per germline.

This clonotype was found a few times. The V and J genes are TRBV27 and TRBJ2-5; D gene uncertain. Germline assignment: CDR1 MNHEY and CDR2 SMNVEV (reference sequence). Trimming shortened V by 6 bases and J by 1 base, and 9 bases separated the two germline ends. This CDR3 is built from 13 residues. The CDR3 here is CASRQHSQETQYF. CDR3 coding DNA: TGTGCCAGCAGACAGCACTCCCAAGAGACCCAGTACTTC.

V and J are TRBV15 and TRBJ2-5; a weak D match, TRBD1 (5 bases). The germline V gene encodes CDR1 LNHNV and CDR2 YYDKDF (reference sequence). The CDR3 consists of 13 residues. The V and J ends lost 4 bases and 4 bases respectively, with 10 bases between them. CDR3 sequence reads: CATSTPQGETQYF. The DNA for the CDR3 is TGTGCCACCAGCACCCCCCAGGGAGAGACCCAGTACTTC. Drawing the rest from reference TRBV15 and TRBJ2-5, the complete variable domain is DAMVIQNPRYQVTQFGKPVTLSCSQTLNHNVMYWYQQKSSQAPKLLFHYYDKDFNNEADTPDNFQSRRPNTSFCFLDIRSPGLGDTAMYLCATSTPQGETQYFGPGTRLLVL.

Many counts were recorded for this clonotype. The CDR3 DNA reads as TGCGCCAGCAGCCAAGGGACGGCAGCATACAATGAGCAGTTCTTC. The encoded protein is CASSQGTAAYNEQFF. The rearrangement joins TRBV4-3 to TRBJ2-1; D call uncertain. This CDR3 is built from 15 residues. Germline values: CDR1 LGHNA, CDR2 YSLEER. The ends were cut back, 1 base at V and 4 bases at J, with 11 bases in the middle.

This clonotype turned up a few times. The V gene is TRBV5-5, the J gene TRBJ2-7; 7 bases fit TRBD1. V gave up 5 bases and J gave up 3 bases; unmatched junction bases: 11. The CDR3 is made up of 15 amino acids. CDR1 is SGHKS, CDR2 YYEKEE, per germline (reference sequence). The CDR3 spells CASSYTGTESYEQYV. The CDR3 region has the DNA TGTGCCAGCAGTTATACCGGGACAGAGAGCTACGAGCAGTACGTC.

In its sample, this clonotype was seen a few times. The chain couples TRBV9 to TRBJ2-1, with D possibly being TRBD1 (5 bases). The CDR3 loop spans 15 amino acids. The germline V gene encodes CDR1 SGDLS and CDR2 YYNGEE. The V end lost 2 bases, the J end lost 0 bases, and 9 bases lay between the germline ends. This CDR3 reads CASSVDSGSYNEQFF. CDR3 DNA: TGTGCCAGCAGCGTCGACAGTGGCTCCTACAATGAGCAGTTCTTC.

The chain is built from TRBV12-3 or TRBV12-4 and TRBJ1-2; no reliable D call. V lost 3 bases to trimming and J lost 5 bases, with 10 bases between them. The CDR3 sequence is 13 residues long. The CDR3 sequence: CASSFSREYGYTF. Written as DNA, the CDR3 is TGTGCCAGCAGTTTCAGTAGGGAATATGGCTACACCTTC.

The chain recombines TRBV5-4 with TRBJ2-5; TRBD2 matches 13 bases. Per the germline V gene, CDR1 is SGHNT and CDR2 is YYREEE (reference sequence). CDR3 length: 17 amino acids. V shed 2 bases and J 1 base; nucleotides not matched to a gene: 5. Here the CDR3 reads CASSFGLAGASQETQYF. In DNA, the CDR3 is TGTGCCAGCAGCTTTGGACTAGCGGGGGCCTCCCAAGAGACCCAGTACTTC.

This clonotype was counted many times. The chain employs TRBV7-3 and TRBJ2-3; 12 nucleotides agree with TRBD1. The J segment lost 4 bases and the V segment lost 5 bases, leaving 1 base of the junction unmatched. Germline values: CDR1 SGHTA, CDR2 FQGTGA. This CDR3 comprises 14 residues. This chain's CDR3 is CASSGTGGSDTQYF. The CDR3 nucleotides are TGTGCCAGCAGCGGGACAGGGGGCTCAGATACGCAGTATTTT.

This clonotype has only a few counts. The rearrangement links TRBV11-2 to TRBJ2-7; tentatively, D is TRBD2 (5 bases). The CDR3 is 15 residues long. Trimming removed 6 bases at V and 3 bases at J, with 18 bases between. CDR1 and CDR2 (germline): SGHAT, FQNNGV. The CDR3 spells CASSSTGSGYYEQYF. In DNA, the CDR3 is TGTGCCAGCAGTTCAACCGGGTCGGGATACTACGAGCAGTACTTC. The full variable domain, rest sourced from reference TRBV11-2 and TRBJ2-7, is EAGVAQSPRYKIIEKRQSVAFWCNPISGHATLYWYQQILGQGPKLLIQFQNNGVVDDSQLPKDRFSAERLKGVDSTLKIQPAKLEDSAVYLCASSSTGSGYYEQYFGPGTRLTVT.

In its sample, this clonotype was seen a few times. The chain has TRBV6-5 and TRBJ1-1; D is unclear. The CDR3 runs to 15 residues. The V and J ends lost 3 bases and 5 bases respectively, with 16 bases between them. Germline CDR1 MNHEY, CDR2 SVGAGI. CDR3 coding DNA: TGTGCCAGCAGTTATGTTGGGCACTCGGGAACTGAAGCTTTCTTT. Its translation is CASSYVGHSGTEAFF.

V is TRBV28 and J is TRBJ2-1, with D perhaps matching TRBD1 (5 bases). This CDR3 has 15 amino acids. V dropped 2 bases and J dropped 2 bases, with 10 bases sitting between them. Germline CDR1 MDHEN, CDR2 SYDVKM. CDR3 DNA sequence: TGTGCCAGCAGTTTACGCCAGGGAACCTACAATGAGCAGTTCTTC. Translation gives CASSLRQGTYNEQFF. The full variable domain, rest sourced from reference TRBV28 and TRBJ2-1, is DVKVTQSSRYLVKRTGEKVFLECVQDMDHENMFWYRQDPGLGLRLIYFSYDVKMKEKGDIPEGYSVSREKKERFSLILESASTNQTSMYLCASSLRQGTYNEQFFGPGTRLTVL.